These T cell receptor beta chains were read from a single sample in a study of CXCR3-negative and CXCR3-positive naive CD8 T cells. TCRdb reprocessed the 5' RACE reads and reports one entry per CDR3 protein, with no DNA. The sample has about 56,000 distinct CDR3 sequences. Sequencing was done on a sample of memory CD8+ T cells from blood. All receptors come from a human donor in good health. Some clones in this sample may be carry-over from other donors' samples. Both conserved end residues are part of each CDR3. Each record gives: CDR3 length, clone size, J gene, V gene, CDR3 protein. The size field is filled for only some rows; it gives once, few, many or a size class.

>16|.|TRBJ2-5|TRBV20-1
CSAHRDRGITTETQYF
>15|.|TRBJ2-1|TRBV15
CATSREQNYYNEQFF
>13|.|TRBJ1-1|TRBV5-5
CASSSGASTEAFF
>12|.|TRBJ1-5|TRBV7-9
CASSSGNQPQHF
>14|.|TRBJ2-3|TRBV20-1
CSARGQRDTDTQYF
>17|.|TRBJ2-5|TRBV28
CASSPGSYELARKTQYF
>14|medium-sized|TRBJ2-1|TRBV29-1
CSLPSPDGLNEQFF
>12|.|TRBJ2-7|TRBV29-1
CSGQSSSYEQYF
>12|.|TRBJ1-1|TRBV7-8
CASTLLNTEAFF
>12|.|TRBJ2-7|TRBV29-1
CSSIASTYEQYF
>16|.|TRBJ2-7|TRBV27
CASSHPVRENSYEQYF
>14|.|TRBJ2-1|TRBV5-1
CASSSQGGYNEQFF
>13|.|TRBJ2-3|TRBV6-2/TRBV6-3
CASSTVSTDTQYF
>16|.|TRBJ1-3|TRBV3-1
CASSLQGASSGNTIYF
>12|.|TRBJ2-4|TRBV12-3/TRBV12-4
CASSLVNNIQYF
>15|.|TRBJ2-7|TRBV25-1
CASSESGGGNGEQYF
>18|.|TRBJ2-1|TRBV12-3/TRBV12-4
CASSAGTSDFRSYNEQFF
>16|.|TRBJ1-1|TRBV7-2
CASSLFDQGMNTEAFF
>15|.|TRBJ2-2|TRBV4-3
CASSQDVGNTGELFF
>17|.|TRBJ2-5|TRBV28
CASSLVSRAGGFETQYF
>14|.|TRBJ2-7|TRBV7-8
CASSLVQGAYEQYF
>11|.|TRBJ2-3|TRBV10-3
CAITERDTQYF
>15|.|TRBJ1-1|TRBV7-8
CASSLDRRLGTEAFF
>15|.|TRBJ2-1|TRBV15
CATSHRDSQINEQFF
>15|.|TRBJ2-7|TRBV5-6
CASSLAGAGPYEQYF
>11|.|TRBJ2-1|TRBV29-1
CSVVYGGRGFF
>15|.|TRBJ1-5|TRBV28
CASSPTGNSNQPQHF
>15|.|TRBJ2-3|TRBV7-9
CASSLLAGITDTQYF
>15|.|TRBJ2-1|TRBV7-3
CASSLVERGANEQFF
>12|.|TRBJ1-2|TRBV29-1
CSVESRGRGYTF
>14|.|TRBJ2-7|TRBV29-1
CSVLLSGVGYEQYF
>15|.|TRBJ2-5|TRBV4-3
CASSRLTGDFETQYF